Listed below are T cell receptor beta chains from one sample, sequenced in a study of blood T cell repertoires in COVID-19. The method was immunoSEQ multiplex PCR; TCRdb's version includes in-frame clones alone and lacks a portion of them. In the table there are 100,000 to 110,000 clones, approximately 89% of which are singletons. The specimen was peripheral blood. The receptors stem from a man between 45 and 60 years old with active COVID-19. The conserved cysteine and the conserved F or W are not part of the CDR3 here. Each record gives: clone size, V gene, J gene, CDR3 protein. Rows may omit the clone size; those that give it use once, few, many or a size class.

.	TRBV5-1	TRBJ2-1	ASRALAGGSWEQF
.	TRBV18	TRBJ1-6	ASSPGTGNSPLH
.	TRBV7-9	TRBJ2-2	ASTAPSRGGRDTGELF
.	TRBV29-1	TRBJ2-1	SVTRTGGTEQF
.	TRBV27	TRBJ1-1	ASSSVMNTEAF
.	TRBV6-5	TRBJ1-2	ASSYGVQGKFGYT
.	TRBV29-1	TRBJ2-4	SAVTGEAKNIQY
.	TRBV29-1	TRBJ2-1	SVDAGGLRNEQF
few	TRBV5-1	TRBJ1-6	ASSLEAGRTHSPLH
.	TRBV29-1	TRBJ1-2	SAADDYGYT
.	TRBV5-1	TRBJ2-3	ASRRGQGTDTQY
.	TRBV3-1/TRBV3-2	TRBJ2-4	ASSQGARDLAKNIQY
.	TRBV5-4	TRBJ2-3	ASSDRTSGSTDTQY
.	TRBV6-1	TRBJ2-1	ASSERRQNRDNEQF
.	TRBV9	TRBJ2-3	ASSVGASGSWEQY
.	TRBV5-6	TRBJ1-1	ASSSGTGVTEAF
.	TRBV7-9	TRBJ2-7	ASSPLGQGAYEQY
.	TRBV5-4	TRBJ2-1	ASSGQGWTYNEQF
.	TRBV21-1	TRBJ2-5	ASRLLPFGGSDPSAQQETQY
.	TRBV6-5	TRBJ2-7	ASRPPGGRKNEQY
.	TRBV19	TRBJ2-2	ASIRTSGISGELF
.	TRBV11-3	TRBJ2-1	ASSPELLAGPNEQF
.	TRBV9	TRBJ1-3	ASSVGGGASGNTIY
.	TRBV6-5	TRBJ1-6	ASSSKQNSPLH
.	TRBV6-6	TRBJ2-7	ASSSSPGGHYEQY
.	TRBV6-1	TRBJ2-1	ASSEAASASYNEQF
.	TRBV7-9	TRBJ1-1	ASSFLTGGNTEAF
.	TRBV7-9	TRBJ1-5	ASSFSLQPQH
.	TRBV5-1	TRBJ2-5	ASSHGQPQETQY
.	TRBV2	TRBJ1-3	ASRLGTGVNGNTIY
.	TRBV19	TRBJ2-3	ASSISRLAGDTQY
.	TRBV19	TRBJ1-1	ASSPQGALYTEAF
.	TRBV6-5	TRBJ1-2	ASTTPAGKRDFYT
.	TRBV6-5	TRBJ2-3	ASSTQGRRTDTQY
once	TRBV5-8	TRBJ1-2	ASSPIYGYT
.	TRBV7-6	TRBJ1-2	ASSPRQGSGYT
.	TRBV18	TRBJ1-5	ASSPSTENQPQH
.	TRBV4-2	TRBJ2-1	ASSQGQGTGGIHEQF
.	TRBV11-2	TRBJ2-2	ASSLKRLANTGELF
once	TRBV2	TRBJ2-1	ASEGTSTSYNEQF
.	TRBV11-2	TRBJ2-5	ASSLVSGGGQETQY
once	TRBV13	TRBJ2-5	ASSGRAEETQY
once	TRBV2	TRBJ2-6	ASSDQGSTGANVLT
.	TRBV21-1	TRBJ2-1	ASSKRPSGDYNEQF
.	TRBV18	TRBJ2-1	ASSPGGAGNYNEQF